This T cell receptor beta chain is drawn from a study of blood T cell repertoires in COVID-19. Overall study: T cells, B-cell-depleted T cells, or PBMCs supplied cDNA or gDNA.

Sequenced by immunoSEQ multiplex PCR; TCRdb stores in-frame clones only, minus some. The sample lists 200,000 to 250,000 clones; approximately 85% were seen once. Trimming shortened V by 0 bases and J by 8 bases, and 10 bases separated the two germline ends. This CDR3 has 13 amino acids. Germline CDR1 is MNHEY and CDR2 is SVGEGT. The rearrangement joins TRBV6-2 or TRBV6-3 to TRBJ1-2; D not certain. The sample comprised peripheral blood. This TCR was sampled from an older woman with acute or convalescent COVID-19. The CDR3 DNA reads TGTGCCAGCAGTTACTCGATCCGGGAGGGCTACACCTTC. This codes for CASSYSIREGYTF.